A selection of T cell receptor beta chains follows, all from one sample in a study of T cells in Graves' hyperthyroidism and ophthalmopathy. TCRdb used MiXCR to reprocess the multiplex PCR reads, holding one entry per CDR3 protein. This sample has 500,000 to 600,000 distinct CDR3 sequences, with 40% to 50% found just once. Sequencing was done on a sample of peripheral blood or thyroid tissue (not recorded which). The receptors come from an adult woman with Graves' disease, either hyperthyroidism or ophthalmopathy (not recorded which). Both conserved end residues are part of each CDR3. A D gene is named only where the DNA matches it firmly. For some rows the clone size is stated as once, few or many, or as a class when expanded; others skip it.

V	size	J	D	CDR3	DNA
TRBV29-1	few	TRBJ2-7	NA	CSVGLGGSEQYF	TGCAGCGTTGGGTTGGGTGGGAGTGAGCAGTACTTC
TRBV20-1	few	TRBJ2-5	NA	CSVRGQETQYF	TGCAGTGTAAGGGGCCAAGAGACCCAGTACTTC
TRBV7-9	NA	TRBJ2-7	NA	CATGGLWEQYF	TGTGCCACTGGGGGGCTTTGGGAGCAGTACTTC
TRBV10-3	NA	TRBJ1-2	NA	CAISEGKNYGYTF	TGTGCCATCAGTGAGGGAAAGAACTATGGCTACACCTTC
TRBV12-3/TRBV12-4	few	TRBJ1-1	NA	CASSFFRRLDGYTEAFF	TGTGCCAGCAGTTTTTTCAGGCGACTAGATGGGTACACTGAAGCTTTCTTT
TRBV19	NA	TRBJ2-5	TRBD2	CASRASGSPETQYF	TGTGCCAGTAGAGCAAGCGGGAGCCCAGAGACCCAGTACTTC
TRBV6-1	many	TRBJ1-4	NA	CASRQLTNEKLFF	TGTGCCAGCAGACAGTTGACTAATGAAAAACTGTTTTTT
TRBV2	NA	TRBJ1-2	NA	CASGLGSPNGYTF	TGTGCCAGCGGCTTGGGCAGCCCTAATGGCTACACCTTC
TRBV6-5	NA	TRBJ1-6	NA	CASSYTPGYNSPLHF	TGTGCCAGCAGTTATACGCCAGGGTATAATTCACCCCTCCACTTT
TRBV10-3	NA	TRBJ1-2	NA	CAIGPEGGYTF	TGTGCCATCGGACCTGAAGGTGGCTACACCTTC
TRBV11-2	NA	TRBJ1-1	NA	CASSFWGLQGGTEAFF	TGTGCCAGCAGCTTCTGGGGATTACAGGGCGGCACTGAAGCTTTCTTT
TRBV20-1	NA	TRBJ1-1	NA	CSAAPSLTAFF	TGCAGTGCTGCCCCGAGTCTCACGGCTTTCTTT
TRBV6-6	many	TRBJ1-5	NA	CASRQVENQPQHF	TGTGCCAGCAGACAGGTAGAGAATCAGCCCCAGCATTTT
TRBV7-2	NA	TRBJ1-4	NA	CASSVAQGAGYEKLFF	TGTGCCAGCAGCGTTGCCCAAGGGGCAGGGTATGAAAAACTGTTTTTT
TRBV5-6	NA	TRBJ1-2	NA	CASTTPDGGYTF	TGTGCCAGCACCACACCAGACGGAGGCTACACCTTC
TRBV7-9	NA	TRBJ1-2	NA	CASSLGSTQYGYTF	TGTGCCAGCAGCTTAGGGTCAACTCAATATGGCTACACCTTC
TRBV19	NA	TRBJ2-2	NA	CASSTRGGTNTGELFF	TGTGCCAGCAGTACTCGTGGAGGGACCAACACCGGGGAGCTGTTTTTT
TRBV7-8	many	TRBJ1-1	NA	CASSLALDTEAFF	TGTGCCAGCAGCTTAGCCCTGGACACTGAAGCTTTCTTT
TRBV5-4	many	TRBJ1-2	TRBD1	CASSKQQGRDGYTF	TGTGCCAGCAGCAAACAACAGGGGAGAGATGGCTACACCTTC
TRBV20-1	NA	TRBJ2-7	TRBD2	CSATRRLSGGYEQYF	TGCAGTGCTACCCGCCGACTCAGCGGGGGATACGAGCAGTACTTC
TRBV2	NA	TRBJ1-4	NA	CASRLGGERYEKLFF	TGTGCCAGCAGACTAGGCGGGGAGCGATACGAAAAACTGTTTTTT
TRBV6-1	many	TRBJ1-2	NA	CASSVTRKMNYGYTF	TGTGCCAGCAGTGTAACCCGAAAGATGAACTATGGCTACACCTTC
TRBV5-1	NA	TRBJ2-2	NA	CASSPGSDSGNTGELFF	TGCGCCAGCAGCCCAGGATCCGACTCGGGAAACACCGGGGAGCTGTTTTTT
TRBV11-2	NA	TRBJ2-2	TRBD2	CASSLRLAGFGELFF	TGTGCCAGCAGCTTACGACTAGCGGGATTCGGGGAGCTGTTTTTT
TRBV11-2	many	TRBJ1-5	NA	CASSLQSSNQPQHF	TGTGCCAGCAGCTTGCAGAGCAGCAATCAGCCCCAGCATTTT
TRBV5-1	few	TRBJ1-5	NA	CASSLSVSGPQHF	TGCGCCAGCAGCTTGTCCGTTTCCGGGCCCCAGCATTTT
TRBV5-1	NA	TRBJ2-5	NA	CASSLTPGPQETQYF	TGCGCCAGCAGCTTGACGCCAGGCCCACAAGAGACCCAGTACTTC
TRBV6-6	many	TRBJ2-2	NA	CASSYGVGGGELFF	TGTGCCAGCAGTTACGGGGTGGGCGGCGGGGAGCTGTTTTTT
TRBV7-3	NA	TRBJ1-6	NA	CASSSQGNSPLHF	TGTGCCAGCAGCTCCCAGGGAAATTCACCCCTCCACTTT
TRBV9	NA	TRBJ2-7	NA	CASSEGGVNEQYF	TGTGCCAGCAGCGAGGGGGGGGTGAACGAGCAGTACTTC
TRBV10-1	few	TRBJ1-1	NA	CASSESKGEAFF	TGCGCCAGCAGTGAGTCGAAAGGGGAAGCTTTCTTT
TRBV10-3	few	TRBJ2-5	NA	CAISERARQETQYF	TGTGCCATCAGTGAGAGGGCCCGGCAAGAGACCCAGTACTTC
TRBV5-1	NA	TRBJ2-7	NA	CASSLGQGFTDYEQYF	TGCGCCAGCAGCTTGGGGCAGGGATTTACCGACTACGAGCAGTACTTC
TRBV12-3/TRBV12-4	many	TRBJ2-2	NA	CASSFWTANTGELFF	TGTGCCAGCAGTTTCTGGACAGCGAACACCGGGGAGCTGTTTTTT
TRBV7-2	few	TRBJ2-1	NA	CASSAFGTPNEQFF	TGTGCCAGCAGCGCATTCGGGACACCCAATGAGCAGTTCTTC
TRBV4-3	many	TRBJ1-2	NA	CASSSRLADGYTF	TGCGCCAGCAGCTCGCGACTGGCAGACGGCTACACCTTC
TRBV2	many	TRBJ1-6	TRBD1	CASRDRGPPLHF	TGTGCCAGCAGGGACAGGGGTCCACCCCTCCACTTT
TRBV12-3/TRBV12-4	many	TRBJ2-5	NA	CASSSMGETQYF	TGTGCCAGCAGTTCAATGGGAGAGACCCAGTACTTC
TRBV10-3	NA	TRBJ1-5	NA	CASSPRGDGNQPQHF	TGTGCCAGCTCACCAAGAGGGGACGGCAATCAGCCCCAGCATTTT
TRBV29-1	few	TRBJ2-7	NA	CSLQGGPYEQYF	TGCAGCCTCCAGGGGGGGCCCTACGAGCAGTACTTC
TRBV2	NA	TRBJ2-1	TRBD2	CASSELWTSGINEQFF	TGTGCCAGCAGTGAACTCTGGACTAGCGGGATCAATGAGCAGTTCTTC
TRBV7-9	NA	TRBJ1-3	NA	CASSSGPPGNTIYF	TGTGCCAGCAGCTCCGGTCCTCCCGGAAACACCATATATTTT
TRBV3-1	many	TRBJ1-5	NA	CASSQGWTSNQPQHF	TGTGCCAGCAGCCAGGGTTGGACGAGCAATCAGCCCCAGCATTTT
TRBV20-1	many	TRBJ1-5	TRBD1	CSARDRDRVNQPQHF	TGCAGTGCTAGAGACCGGGACAGGGTCAATCAGCCCCAGCATTTT
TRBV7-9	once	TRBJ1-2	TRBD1	CASSDTTGGYTF	TGTGCCAGCAGCGATACGACAGGGGGCTACACCTTC
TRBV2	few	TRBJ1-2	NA	CASSERGDYGYTF	TGTGCCAGCAGTGAGAGAGGGGACTATGGCTACACCTTC
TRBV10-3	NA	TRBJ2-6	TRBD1	CAIRDRGSGANVLTF	TGTGCCATCAGGGACAGGGGATCTGGGGCCAACGTCCTGACTTTC
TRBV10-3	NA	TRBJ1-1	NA	CAISETVGFLITEAFF	TGTGCCATCAGTGAGACGGTAGGTTTTTTGATCACTGAAGCTTTCTTT
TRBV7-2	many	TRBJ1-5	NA	CASSQGGGGGNQPQHF	TGTGCCAGCAGCCAAGGGGGGGGGGGAGGTAATCAGCCCCAGCATTTT
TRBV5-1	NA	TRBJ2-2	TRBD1	CASNLDRVDTGELFF	TGCGCCAGCAACCTAGACAGGGTGGACACCGGGGAGCTGTTTTTT
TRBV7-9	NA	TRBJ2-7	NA	CARSPRDRNYDPYF	TGTGCCCGCAGCCCCCGGGACCGCAACTACGACCCCTACTTC
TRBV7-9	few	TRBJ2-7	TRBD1	CASSPPGTVKETYEQYF	TGTGCCAGCTCACCCCCCGGGACAGTTAAGGAAACCTACGAGCAGTACTTC
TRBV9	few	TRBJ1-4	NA	CASSLTGDKLFF	TGTGCCAGCAGCCTGACCGGGGACAAACTGTTTTTT
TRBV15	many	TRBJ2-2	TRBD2	CATSRPSGSTGELFF	TGTGCCACCAGCAGACCTAGCGGTAGCACCGGGGAGCTGTTTTTT